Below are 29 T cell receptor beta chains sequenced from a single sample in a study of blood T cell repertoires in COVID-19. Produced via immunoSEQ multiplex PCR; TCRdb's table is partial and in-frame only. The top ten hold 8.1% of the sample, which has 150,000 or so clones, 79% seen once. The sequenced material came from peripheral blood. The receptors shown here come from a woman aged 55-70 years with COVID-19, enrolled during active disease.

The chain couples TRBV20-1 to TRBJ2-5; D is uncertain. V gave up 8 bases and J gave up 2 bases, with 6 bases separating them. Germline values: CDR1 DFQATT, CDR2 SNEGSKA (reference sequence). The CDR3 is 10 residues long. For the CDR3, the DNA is TGCAGTCCCTCTCAAGAGACCCAGTACTTC. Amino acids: CSPSQETQYF.

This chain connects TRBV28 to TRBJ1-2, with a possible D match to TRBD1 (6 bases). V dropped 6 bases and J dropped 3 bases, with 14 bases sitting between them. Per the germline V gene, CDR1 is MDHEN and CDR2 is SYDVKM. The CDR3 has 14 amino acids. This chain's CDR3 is CASSGGAPDYGYTF. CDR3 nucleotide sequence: TGTGCCAGCAGCGGGGGGGCCCCGGACTATGGCTACACCTTC.

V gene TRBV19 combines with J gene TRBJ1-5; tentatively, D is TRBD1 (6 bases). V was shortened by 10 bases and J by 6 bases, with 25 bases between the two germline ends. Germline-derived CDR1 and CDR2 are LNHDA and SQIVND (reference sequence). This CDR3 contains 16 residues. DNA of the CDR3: TGTGCCACCGAGTCACTCGGGGGGGCGGACGGTCAGCCCCAGCATTTT. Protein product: CATESLGGADGQPQHF.

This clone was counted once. CDR3 loop: CASSPAEGGAYEQYV. CDR3 coding DNA: TGTGCCAGCTCACCAGCTGAGGGGGGGGCCTACGAGCAGTACGTC. The rearrangement joins TRBV18 to TRBJ2-7; possibly TRBD2 for D (7 bases). The ends were cut back, 2 bases at V and 2 bases at J, with 13 bases in the middle. The germline V gene encodes CDR1 KGHSH and CDR2 LQKENI. There are 15 residues in the CDR3.

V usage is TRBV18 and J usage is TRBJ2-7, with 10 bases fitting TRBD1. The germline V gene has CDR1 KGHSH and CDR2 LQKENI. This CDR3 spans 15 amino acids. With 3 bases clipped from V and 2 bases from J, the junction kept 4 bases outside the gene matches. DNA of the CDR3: TGTGCCAGCTCACCGCCGGGACAGGGGCCCTACGAGCAGTACTTC. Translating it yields CASSPPGQGPYEQYF.

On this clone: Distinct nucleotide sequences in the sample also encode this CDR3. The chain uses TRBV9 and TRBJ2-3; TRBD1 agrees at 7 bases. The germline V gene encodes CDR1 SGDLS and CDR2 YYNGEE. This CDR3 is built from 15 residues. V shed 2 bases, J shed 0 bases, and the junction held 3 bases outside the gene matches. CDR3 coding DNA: TGTGCCAGCAGCGTTAGACAGGGTAGCACAGATACGCAGTATTTT. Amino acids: CASSVRQGSTDTQYF.

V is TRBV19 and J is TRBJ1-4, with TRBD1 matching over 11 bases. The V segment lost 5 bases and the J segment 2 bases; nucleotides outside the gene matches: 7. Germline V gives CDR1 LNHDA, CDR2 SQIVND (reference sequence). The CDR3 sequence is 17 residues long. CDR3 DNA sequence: TGTGCCAGTAGTTCCCTGGACAGGGGGCTGACTAATGAAAAACTGTTTTTT. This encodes CASSSLDRGLTNEKLFF.

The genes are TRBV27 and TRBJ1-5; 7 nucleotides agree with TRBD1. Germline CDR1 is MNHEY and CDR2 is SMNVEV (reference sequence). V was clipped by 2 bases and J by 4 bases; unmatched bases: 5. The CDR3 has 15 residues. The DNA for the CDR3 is TGTGCCAGCAGTTTACAGGGACAGAGTAATCAGCCCCAGCATTTT. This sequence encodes CASSLQGQSNQPQHF.

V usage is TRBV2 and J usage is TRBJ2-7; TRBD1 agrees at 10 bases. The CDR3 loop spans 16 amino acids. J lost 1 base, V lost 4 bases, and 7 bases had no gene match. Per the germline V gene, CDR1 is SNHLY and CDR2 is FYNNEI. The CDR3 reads CASSGIPGQGSYEQYF. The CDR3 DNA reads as TGTGCCAGCAGTGGAATACCGGGACAGGGGTCCTACGAGCAGTACTTC.

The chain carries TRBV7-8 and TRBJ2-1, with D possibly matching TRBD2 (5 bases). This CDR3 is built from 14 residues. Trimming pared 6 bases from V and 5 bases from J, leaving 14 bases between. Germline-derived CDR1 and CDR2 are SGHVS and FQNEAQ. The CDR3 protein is CASSLLERDNEQFF. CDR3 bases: TGTGCCAGCAGTTTACTAGAGAGGGACAATGAGCAGTTCTTC.

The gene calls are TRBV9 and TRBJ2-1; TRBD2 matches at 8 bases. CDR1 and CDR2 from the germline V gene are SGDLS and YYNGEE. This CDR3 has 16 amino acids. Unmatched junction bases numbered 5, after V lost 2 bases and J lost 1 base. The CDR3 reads CASSVIAGRSYNEQFF. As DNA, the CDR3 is TGTGCCAGCAGCGTGATAGCGGGGAGGTCCTACAATGAGCAGTTCTTC.

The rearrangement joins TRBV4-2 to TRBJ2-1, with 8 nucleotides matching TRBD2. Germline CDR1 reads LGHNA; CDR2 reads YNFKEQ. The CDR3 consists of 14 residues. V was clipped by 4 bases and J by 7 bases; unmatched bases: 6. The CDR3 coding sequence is TGTGCCAGCAGCCTCGGGACTAGTATAAATGAGCAGTTCTTC. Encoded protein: CASSLGTSINEQFF.

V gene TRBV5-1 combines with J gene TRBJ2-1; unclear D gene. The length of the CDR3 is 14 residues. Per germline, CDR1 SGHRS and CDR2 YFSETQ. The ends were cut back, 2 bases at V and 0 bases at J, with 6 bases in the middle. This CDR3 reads CASSFENSYNEQFF. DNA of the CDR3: TGCGCCAGCAGCTTTGAGAACTCCTACAATGAGCAGTTCTTC.

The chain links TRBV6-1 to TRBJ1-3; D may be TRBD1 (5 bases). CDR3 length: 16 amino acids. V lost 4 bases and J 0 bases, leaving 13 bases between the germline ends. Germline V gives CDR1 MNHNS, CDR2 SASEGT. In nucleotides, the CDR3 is TGTGCCAGCAGTGTTTCCGGTAGGGGCTCTGGAAACACCATATATTTT. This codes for CASSVSGRGSGNTIYF.

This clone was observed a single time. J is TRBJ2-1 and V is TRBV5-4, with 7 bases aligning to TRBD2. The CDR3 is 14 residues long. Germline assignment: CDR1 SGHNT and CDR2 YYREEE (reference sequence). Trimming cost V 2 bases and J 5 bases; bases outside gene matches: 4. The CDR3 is CASSFKGTNNEQFF. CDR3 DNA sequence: TGTGCCAGCAGCTTCAAGGGGACTAACAATGAGCAGTTCTTC.

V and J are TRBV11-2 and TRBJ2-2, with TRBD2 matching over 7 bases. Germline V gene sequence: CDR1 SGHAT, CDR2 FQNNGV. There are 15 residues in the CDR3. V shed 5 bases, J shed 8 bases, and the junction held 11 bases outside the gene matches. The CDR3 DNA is TGTGCCAGCAGCCCCGTGGGACTACTCCTGGGGGAGCTGTTTTTT. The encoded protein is CASSPVGLLLGELFF.

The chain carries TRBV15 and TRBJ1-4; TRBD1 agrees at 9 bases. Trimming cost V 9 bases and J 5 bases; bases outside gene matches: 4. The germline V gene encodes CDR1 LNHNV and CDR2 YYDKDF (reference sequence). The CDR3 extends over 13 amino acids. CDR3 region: CATQTGGNEKLFF. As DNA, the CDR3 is TGTGCCACGCAGACAGGGGGGAATGAAAAACTGTTTTTT.

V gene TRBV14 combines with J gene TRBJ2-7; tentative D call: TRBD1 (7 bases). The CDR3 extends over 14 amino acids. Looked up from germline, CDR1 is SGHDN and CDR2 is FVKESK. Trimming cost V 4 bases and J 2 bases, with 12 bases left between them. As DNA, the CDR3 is TGTGCCAGCAGCCGGGCAGGGGGGACCTACGAGCAGTACTTC. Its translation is CASSRAGGTYEQYF.

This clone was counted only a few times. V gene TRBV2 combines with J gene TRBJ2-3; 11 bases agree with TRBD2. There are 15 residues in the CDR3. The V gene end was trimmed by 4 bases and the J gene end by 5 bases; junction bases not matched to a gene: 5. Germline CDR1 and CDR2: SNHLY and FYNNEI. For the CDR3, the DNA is TGTGCCAGCAGTGGTACTAGCGGGAGAAGAGATACGCAGTATTTT. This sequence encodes CASSGTSGRRDTQYF.

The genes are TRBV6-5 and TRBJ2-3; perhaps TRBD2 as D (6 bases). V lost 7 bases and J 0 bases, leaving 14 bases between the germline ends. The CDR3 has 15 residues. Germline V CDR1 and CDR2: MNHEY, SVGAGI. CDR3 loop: CASTSSGESTDTQYF. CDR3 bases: TGTGCCAGCACTTCCTCGGGAGAGAGCACAGATACGCAGTATTTT.

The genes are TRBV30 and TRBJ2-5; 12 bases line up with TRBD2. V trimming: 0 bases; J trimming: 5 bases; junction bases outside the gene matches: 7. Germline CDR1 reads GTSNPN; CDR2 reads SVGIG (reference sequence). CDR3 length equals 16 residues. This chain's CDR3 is CAWSVRLAGGFETQYF. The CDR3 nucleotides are TGTGCCTGGAGTGTACGTCTAGCGGGAGGGTTCGAGACCCAGTACTTC.

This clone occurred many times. The chain's CDR3 is CASSPTGTGGYSYNEQFF. CDR3 bases: TGCGCCAGCAGTCCGACCGGGACAGGGGGCTACTCCTACAATGAGCAGTTCTTC. The rearrangement uses TRBV23-1 and TRBJ2-1, with 12 bases that match TRBD1. TRBV23-1 is annotated as an ORF whose role is uncertain. V lost 4 bases and J lost 0; bases outside the gene matches: 7. The CDR3 runs 18 residues.

CDR3 sequence reads: CASSWGGEETQYF. The CDR3 region has the DNA TGTGCCAGCAGTTGGGGGGGTGAAGAGACCCAGTACTTC. This chain joins TRBV12-3 or TRBV12-4 and TRBJ2-5, with 7 bases fitting TRBD2. Trimming took 4 bases from V and 3 from J; bases not matched to a gene: 2. The CDR3 length is 13 residues.

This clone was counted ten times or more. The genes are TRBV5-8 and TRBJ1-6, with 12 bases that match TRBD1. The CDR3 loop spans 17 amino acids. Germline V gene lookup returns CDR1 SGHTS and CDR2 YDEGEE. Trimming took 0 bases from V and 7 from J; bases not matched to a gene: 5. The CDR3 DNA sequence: TGTGCCAGCAGCTTGGGTGGGACAGGGGGCGAGAATTCACCCCTCCACTTT. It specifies CASSLGGTGGENSPLHF.

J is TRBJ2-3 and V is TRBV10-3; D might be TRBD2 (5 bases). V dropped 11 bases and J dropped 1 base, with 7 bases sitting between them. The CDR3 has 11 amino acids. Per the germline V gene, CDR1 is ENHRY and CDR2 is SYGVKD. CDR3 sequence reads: CASEGTDTQYF. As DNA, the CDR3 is TGTGCCTCGGAGGGCACAGATACGCAGTATTTT.

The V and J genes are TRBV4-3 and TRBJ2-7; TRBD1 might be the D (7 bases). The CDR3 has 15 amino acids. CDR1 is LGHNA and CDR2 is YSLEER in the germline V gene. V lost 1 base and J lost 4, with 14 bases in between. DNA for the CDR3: TGCGCCAGCAGCCAAGGAGGCGGGACAGTTTACGAGCAGTACTTC. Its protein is CASSQGGGTVYEQYF.

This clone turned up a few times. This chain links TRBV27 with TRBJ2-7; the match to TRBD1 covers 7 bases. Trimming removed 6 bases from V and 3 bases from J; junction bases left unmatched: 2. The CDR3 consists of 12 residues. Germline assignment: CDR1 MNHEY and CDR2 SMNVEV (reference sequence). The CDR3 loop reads CASSRGYYEQYV. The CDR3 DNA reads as TGTGCCAGCAGCAGGGGGTACTACGAGCAGTACGTC.

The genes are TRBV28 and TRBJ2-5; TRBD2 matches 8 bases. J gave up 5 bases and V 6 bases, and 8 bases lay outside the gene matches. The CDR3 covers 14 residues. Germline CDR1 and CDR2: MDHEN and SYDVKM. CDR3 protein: CASSLAGWGETQYF. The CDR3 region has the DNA TGTGCCAGCAGCCTAGCGGGTTGGGGGGAGACCCAGTACTTC.

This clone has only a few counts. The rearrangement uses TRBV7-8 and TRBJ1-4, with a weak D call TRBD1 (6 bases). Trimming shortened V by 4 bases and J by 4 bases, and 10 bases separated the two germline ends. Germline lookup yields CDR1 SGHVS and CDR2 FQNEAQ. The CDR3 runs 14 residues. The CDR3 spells CASSSGTNNEKLFF. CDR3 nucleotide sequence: TGTGCCAGCAGCTCCGGGACAAATAATGAAAAACTGTTTTTT.